This TCR beta chain derives from a study of shared T cell receptors in the human thymus. The CDR3 covers 14 residues. The germline V gene has CDR1 SGHNT and CDR2 YYREEE (reference sequence). V dropped 3 bases and J dropped 4; count of bases not matched to a gene: 5. This table comes from immunoSEQ multiplex PCR, and its TCRdb copy is limited to in-frame clones, with some not included. The sample consists of about 500,000 clones, 70% to 80% of them appearing once. Another study also made use of these data, one on human thymus T cells. As reported in that work: Finnish infants who were healthy and having corrective surgery for congenital heart defects made up the donors. Within thymic and blood repertoires, V and J gene usage appeared to be biased. Highly overlapping thymic repertoires among unrelated individuals were reported in related research.

The TCR comes from a boy under two years old with a congenital heart defect. The V call is TRBV5-4, the J call TRBJ2-5; 8 bases map to TRBD1. The source material was thymocytes. The CDR3 DNA reads TGTGCCAGCAGCTACAGGGGGAGAGGAGAGACCCAGTACTTC. This sequence encodes CASSYRGRGETQYF.